This TCR beta chain is from a study of CD8 T cells in Susac syndrome. With random hexamers, reverse transcription was performed on about 0.5 to 1 ug of RNA. An immunoSEQ multiplex PCR generated amplified TCR beta CDR3 products spanning 54 Vbeta and 13 Jbeta. TCRdb recomputed calls from the immunoSEQ multiplex PCR reads with MiXCR, one row per CDR3 protein. The data show approximately 280,000 distinct CDR3 sequences, around 84% seen once. This CDR3 region has 15 residues. Germline V gene sequence: CDR1 SGHVS, CDR2 FNYEAQ. V gave up 5 bases and J gave up 4 bases, with 15 bases separating them. The receptor was derived from a human donor with multiple sclerosis. The V call is TRBV7-6, the J call TRBJ2-1; D is unclear. The specimen sequenced was CD8+ T cells from PBMCs. The chain's CDR3 is CASSPSVLSYNEQFF. DNA for the CDR3: TGTGCCAGCAGCCCCTCCGTATTGTCATACAATGAGCAGTTCTTC.